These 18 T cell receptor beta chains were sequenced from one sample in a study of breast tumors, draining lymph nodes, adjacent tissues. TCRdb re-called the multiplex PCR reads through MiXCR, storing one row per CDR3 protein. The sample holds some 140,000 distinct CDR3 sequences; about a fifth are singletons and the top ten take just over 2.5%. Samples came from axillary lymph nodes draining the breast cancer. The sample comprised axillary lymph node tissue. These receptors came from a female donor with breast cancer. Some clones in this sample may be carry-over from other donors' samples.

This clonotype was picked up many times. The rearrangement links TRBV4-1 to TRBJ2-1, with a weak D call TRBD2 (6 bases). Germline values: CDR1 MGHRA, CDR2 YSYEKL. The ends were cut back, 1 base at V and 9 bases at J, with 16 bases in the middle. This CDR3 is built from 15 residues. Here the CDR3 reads CASSQAGGIFSEQFF. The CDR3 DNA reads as TGCGCCAGCAGCCAAGCGGGCGGGATCTTTAGTGAGCAGTTCTTC.

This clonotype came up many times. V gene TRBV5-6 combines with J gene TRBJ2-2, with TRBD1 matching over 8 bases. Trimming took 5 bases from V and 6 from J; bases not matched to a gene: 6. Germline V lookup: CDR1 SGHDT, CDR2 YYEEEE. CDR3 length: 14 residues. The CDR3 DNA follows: TGTGCCAGCAGACAGGGGGTATTACCCGGGGAGCTGTTTTTT. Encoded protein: CASRQGVLPGELFF. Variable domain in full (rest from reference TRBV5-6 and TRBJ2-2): DAGVTQSPTHLIKTRGQQVTLRCSPKSGHDTVSWYQQALGQGPQFIFQYYEEEERQRGNFPDRFSGHQFPNYSSELNVNALLLGDSALYLCASRQGVLPGELFFGEGSRLTVL.

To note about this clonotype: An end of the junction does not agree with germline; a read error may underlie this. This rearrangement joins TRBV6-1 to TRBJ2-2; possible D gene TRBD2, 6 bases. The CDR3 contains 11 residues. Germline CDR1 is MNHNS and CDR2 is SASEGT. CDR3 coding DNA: TGTGCCAGCAGGACCGTCGGGGGGCTGTTTTTT. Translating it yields CASRTVGGLFF.

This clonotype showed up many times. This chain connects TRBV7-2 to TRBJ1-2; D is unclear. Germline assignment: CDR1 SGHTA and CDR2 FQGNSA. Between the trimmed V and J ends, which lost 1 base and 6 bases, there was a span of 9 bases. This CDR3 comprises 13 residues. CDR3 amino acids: CASSLGGFDGYTF. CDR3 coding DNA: TGTGCCAGCAGCTTAGGCGGCTTTGATGGCTACACCTTC.

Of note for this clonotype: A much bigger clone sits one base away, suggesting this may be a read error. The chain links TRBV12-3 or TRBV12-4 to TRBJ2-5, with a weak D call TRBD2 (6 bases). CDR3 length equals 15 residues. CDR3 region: CASSLSGLSQETQHF. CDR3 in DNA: TGTGCCAGCAGTTTAAGTGGACTATCCCAAGAGACCCAGCACTTC.

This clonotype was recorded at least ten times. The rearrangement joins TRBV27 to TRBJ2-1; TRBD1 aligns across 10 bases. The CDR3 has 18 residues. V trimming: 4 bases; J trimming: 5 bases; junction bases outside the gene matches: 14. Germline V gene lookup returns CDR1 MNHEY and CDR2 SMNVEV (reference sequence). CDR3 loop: CASSSPRAGQGSHNEQFF. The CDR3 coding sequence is TGTGCCAGCAGTTCTCCCCGGGCGGGACAGGGGAGCCACAATGAGCAGTTCTTC.

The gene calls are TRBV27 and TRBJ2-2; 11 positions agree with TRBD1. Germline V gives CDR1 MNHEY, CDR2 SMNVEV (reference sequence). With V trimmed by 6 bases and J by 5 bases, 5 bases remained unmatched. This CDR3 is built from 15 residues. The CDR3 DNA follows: TGTGCCAGCAGGCCGGGACAGGGGGTGACCGGGGAGCTGTTTTTT. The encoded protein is CASRPGQGVTGELFF.

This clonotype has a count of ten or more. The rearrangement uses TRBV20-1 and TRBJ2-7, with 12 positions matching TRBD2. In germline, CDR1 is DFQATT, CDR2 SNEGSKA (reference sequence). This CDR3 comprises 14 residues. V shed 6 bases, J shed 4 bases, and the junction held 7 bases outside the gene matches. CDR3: CSAVTSGRNYEQYF. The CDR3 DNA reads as TGCAGTGCGGTGACTAGCGGGAGAAATTACGAGCAGTACTTC.

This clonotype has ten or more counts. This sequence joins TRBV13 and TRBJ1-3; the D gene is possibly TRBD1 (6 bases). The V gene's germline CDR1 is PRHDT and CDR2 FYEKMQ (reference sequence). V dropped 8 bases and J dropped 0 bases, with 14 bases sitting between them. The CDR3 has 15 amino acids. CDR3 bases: TGTGCCAGCCGTAGACAGGTCAACTCTGGAAACACCATATATTTT. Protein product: CASRRQVNSGNTIYF.

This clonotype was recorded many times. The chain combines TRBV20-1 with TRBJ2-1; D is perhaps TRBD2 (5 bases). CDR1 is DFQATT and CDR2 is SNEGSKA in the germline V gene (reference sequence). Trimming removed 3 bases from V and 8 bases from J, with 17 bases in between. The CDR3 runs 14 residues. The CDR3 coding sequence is TGCAGTGCTAGGTCTTTCGGTCAGGAGGATGAGCAGTTCTTC. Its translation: CSARSFGQEDEQFF.

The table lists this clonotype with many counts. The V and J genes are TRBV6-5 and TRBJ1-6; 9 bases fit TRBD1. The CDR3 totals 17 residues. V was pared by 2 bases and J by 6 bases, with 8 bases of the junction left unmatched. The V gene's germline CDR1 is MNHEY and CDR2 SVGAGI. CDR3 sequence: CASSYPGQGSPNSPLHF. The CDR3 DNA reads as TGTGCCAGCAGTTACCCGGGACAGGGAAGCCCTAATTCACCCCTCCACTTT.

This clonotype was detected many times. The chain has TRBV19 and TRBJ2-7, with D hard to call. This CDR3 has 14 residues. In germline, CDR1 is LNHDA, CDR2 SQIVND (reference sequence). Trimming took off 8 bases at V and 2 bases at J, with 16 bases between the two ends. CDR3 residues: CASLDIQTTYEQYF. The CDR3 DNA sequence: TGTGCCAGTCTCGACATCCAAACTACCTACGAGCAGTACTTC.

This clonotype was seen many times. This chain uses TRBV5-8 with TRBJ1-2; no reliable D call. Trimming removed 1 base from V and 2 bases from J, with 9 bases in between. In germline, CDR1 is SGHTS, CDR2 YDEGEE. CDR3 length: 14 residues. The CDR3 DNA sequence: TGTGCCAGCAGCTTGATATCGGGCAACTATGGCTACACCTTC. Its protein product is CASSLISGNYGYTF.

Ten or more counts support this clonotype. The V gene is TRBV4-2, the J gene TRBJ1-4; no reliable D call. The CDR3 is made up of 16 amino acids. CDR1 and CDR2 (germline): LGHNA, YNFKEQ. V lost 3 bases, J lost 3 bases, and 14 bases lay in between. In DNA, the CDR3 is TGTGCCAGCAGCCATTACTGGACCGGGGCTAATGAAAAACTGTTTTTT. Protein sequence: CASSHYWTGANEKLFF.

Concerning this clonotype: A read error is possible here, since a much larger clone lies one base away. This CDR3 is CSVGDSHGGELFF. As DNA, the CDR3 is TGCAGCGTTGGCGACAGCCACGGCGGGGAGCTGTTTTTT. The rearrangement joins TRBV29-1 to TRBJ2-2; TRBD1 is a possible D gene (5 bases). The V and J ends lost 4 bases and 7 bases respectively, with 13 bases between them. CDR1 is SQVTM and CDR2 is ANQGSEA in the germline V gene. The CDR3 sequence is 13 residues long.

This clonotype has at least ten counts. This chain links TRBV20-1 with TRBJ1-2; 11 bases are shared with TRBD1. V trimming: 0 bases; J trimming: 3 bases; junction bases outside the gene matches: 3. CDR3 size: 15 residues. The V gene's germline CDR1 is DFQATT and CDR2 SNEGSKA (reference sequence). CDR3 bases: TGCAGTGCTAGAGATCCGGGACAGGGGGACTATGGCTACACCTTC. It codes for CSARDPGQGDYGYTF.

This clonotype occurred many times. The DNA of the CDR3 is TGTGCCAGCAGTTTATCAGGGTATGGCTACACCTTC. Amino acids: CASSLSGYGYTF. This chain uses TRBV28 with TRBJ1-2; D is perhaps TRBD1 (5 bases). The CDR3 extends over 12 amino acids. Germline CDR1 reads MDHEN; CDR2 reads SYDVKM. V was pared by 1 base and J by 5 bases, with 5 bases between.

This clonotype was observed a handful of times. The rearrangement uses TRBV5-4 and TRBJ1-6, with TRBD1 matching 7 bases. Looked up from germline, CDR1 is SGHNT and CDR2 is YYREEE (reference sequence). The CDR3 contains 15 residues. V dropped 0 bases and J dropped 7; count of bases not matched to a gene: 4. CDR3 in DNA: TGTGCCAGCAGCTTGGCAGGGGGAGACAATTCACCCCTCCACTTT. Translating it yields CASSLAGGDNSPLHF.